This is a list of T cell receptor beta chains from one sample in a study of cytomegalovirus exposure and HLA in healthy donors. Here immunoSEQ multiplex PCR was the method, and the copy in TCRdb shows in-frame clones only, minus some. Among approximately 91,000 clones listed, 64% were seen once. The sequenced sample consisted of PBMCs. Receptor source: a human donor in good health. Each CDR3 is given with its conserved first and last residue. Fields, in order: CDR3 protein, CDR3 DNA, J gene, D gene, clone size, V gene. D genes are given only for firm matches. Rows give clone size only sometimes, using once, few, many, or a class for an expanded clone.

CASSSGGNSANEQFF,TGTGCCAGCAGTTCGGGAGGGAATAGCGCCAATGAGCAGTTCTTC,TRBJ2-1,TRBD2,NA,TRBV6-1
CASSVGIRDTQYF,TGTGCCAGCAGCGTAGGTATCCGAGATACGCAGTATTTT,TRBJ2-3,NA,NA,TRBV9
CASSFQTGATYEQYF,TGTGCCAGCAGCTTCCAGACAGGGGCAACCTACGAGCAGTACTTC,TRBJ2-7,TRBD1,NA,TRBV7-3
CASSLSSGFAWGETQYF,TGTGCCAGCAGCTTAAGTTCGGGGTTCGCGTGGGGAGAGACCCAGTACTTC,TRBJ2-5,NA,NA,TRBV7-6
CASSYRDRERNGYTF,TGCGCCAGCAGCTATCGGGACAGGGAGCGGAATGGCTACACCTTC,TRBJ1-2,TRBD1,NA,TRBV4-3
CASSLVGSGGTQDTQYF,TGTGCCAGCAGCTTAGTGGGTAGCGGGGGGACACAGGATACGCAGTATTTT,TRBJ2-3,TRBD2,NA,TRBV7-8
CASSLEGNRGDKNIQYF,TGTGCCAGCAGCTTAGAAGGGAATCGGGGGGACAAAAACATTCAGTACTTC,TRBJ2-4,TRBD2,NA,TRBV13
CASSGVPGTYEQYF,TGTGCCAGCAGTGGGGTCCCGGGGACCTACGAGCAGTACTTC,TRBJ2-7,NA,few,TRBV25-1
CASSSISGGSYNEQFF,TGTGCCAGCTCAAGTATTAGCGGGGGGTCCTACAATGAGCAGTTCTTC,TRBJ2-1,TRBD2,NA,TRBV18
CASSALSYEQYF,TGTGCCAGCAGCGCCTTGAGCTACGAGCAGTACTTC,TRBJ2-7,NA,NA,TRBV11-2
CASSSEGTGNTEAFF,TGTGCCAGCAGCTCGGAGGGGACAGGGAACACTGAAGCTTTCTTT,TRBJ1-1,TRBD1,NA,TRBV5-6
CASSLSGGTEQYF,TGTGCCAGCAGCTTATCGGGGGGGACCGAGCAGTACTTC,TRBJ2-7,TRBD2,few,TRBV7-3
CASTEDFYSGGADEQFF,TGTGCCAGCACCGAAGATTTTTATAGCGGGGGGGCCGATGAGCAGTTCTTC,TRBJ2-1,TRBD2,few,TRBV28
CASSLGAGRAQYF,TGTGCCAGCAGCTTAGGGGCAGGGAGGGCCCAGTACTTC,TRBJ2-5,TRBD2,once,TRBV11-3
CAWADSYEQYF,TGTGCCTGGGCAGACTCCTACGAGCAGTACTTC,TRBJ2-7,NA,few,TRBV30
CATTGVGKRQYF,TGTGCCACCACAGGGGTCGGTAAGCGGCAGTACTTC,TRBJ2-7,NA,NA,TRBV15
CASSQVRTDYISYEQYF,TGTGCCAGCAGCCAAGTTAGGACAGACTACATTTCCTACGAGCAGTACTTC,TRBJ2-7,NA,NA,TRBV4-2
CASSYSKGQGGNGYTF,TGTGCCAGCAGTTACTCTAAGGGACAGGGTGGGAACGGCTACACCTTC,TRBJ1-2,TRBD1,NA,TRBV6-6
CASSHRGETEAFF,TGCGCCAGCAGCCACAGGGGTGAAACTGAAGCTTTCTTT,TRBJ1-1,NA,NA,TRBV4-1
CASSAYRGQETQYF,TGTGCCAGCAGTGCCTACAGGGGGCAGGAGACCCAGTACTTC,TRBJ2-5,TRBD1,NA,TRBV27
CASGYPSGVTYNEQFF,TGTGCCAGTGGGTACCCCAGCGGGGTCACCTACAATGAGCAGTTCTTC,TRBJ2-1,TRBD2,few,TRBV19
CASSPGINTEAFF,TGCGCCAGCAGCCCAGGTATAAACACTGAAGCTTTCTTT,TRBJ1-1,NA,few,TRBV5-1
CASSFYLAGTSTDTQYF,TGTGCCAGCAGCTTCTACCTAGCGGGAACCAGCACAGATACGCAGTATTTT,TRBJ2-3,TRBD2,NA,TRBV7-2
CASSPGWAGGHQTQYF,TGTGCCAGCAGCCCTGGCTGGGCGGGGGGCCATCAGACCCAGTACTTC,TRBJ2-5,TRBD2,few,TRBV2
CASSIGGQAYEQYF,TGTGCCAGTAGTATCGGGGGTCAGGCGTACGAGCAGTACTTC,TRBJ2-7,NA,NA,TRBV19
CASSPTSEYNEQFF,TGCGCCAGCAGCCCGACTAGCGAGTACAATGAGCAGTTCTTC,TRBJ2-1,TRBD2,few,TRBV5-1
CASSLEAAKNIQYF,TGTGCCAGCAGCTTGGAGGCCGCCAAAAACATTCAGTACTTC,TRBJ2-4,NA,NA,TRBV7-9
CATQGLVANSPLHF,TGTGCCACACAGGGACTAGTAGCCAATTCACCCCTCCACTTT,TRBJ1-6,NA,few,TRBV25-1
CASSYSETAYQETQYF,TGTGCCAGCAGTTACTCTGAGACAGCGTACCAAGAGACCCAGTACTTC,TRBJ2-5,NA,NA,TRBV6-5
CASSLPGGRTDTQYF,TGCGCCAGCAGCTTGCCGGGGGGGCGCACAGATACGCAGTATTTT,TRBJ2-3,TRBD2,NA,TRBV5-1
CASSQRRGTNEKLFF,TGTGCCAGCAGCCAACGGCGGGGGACTAATGAAAAACTGTTTTTT,TRBJ1-4,NA,NA,TRBV16
CASSQGLTSGGAYEQYF,TGTGCCAGCAGCCAAGGTTTAACTAGCGGGGGGGCCTATGAGCAGTACTTC,TRBJ2-7,TRBD2,NA,TRBV4-2